This T cell receptor beta chain was sequenced during a study of monozygotic twins with inflammatory bowel disease. Comment on this clonotype: Its antigen is currently unknown.

CDR3 length: 13 residues. Findings and limits, study-wide: Versus healthy twins, IBD patients showed fewer clonotypes shared with others, especially with disease activity.

Someone took a 2.5 ml blood sample from each of the donors. cDNA for each sample came from eight separate reactions. TCRdb re-called the 5' RACE reads and shows each CDR3 protein once, DNA omitted. This table holds approximately 400,000 distinct CDR3 sequences. The gene calls are TRBV12-3 or TRBV12-4 and TRBJ2-7; TCRdb outputs TRBD1, but without DNA this stays unchecked. Sequencing was done on a sample of blood. The clonotype was recovered from a human donor with ulcerative colitis or Crohn's disease, or a healthy co-twin of an affected twin (not recorded which). The CDR3 region is CASSLNRWNEQYF.